This is a list of T cell receptor beta chains from one sample in a study of identical twins. TCRdb called the 5' RACE reads again in MiXCR, with one record for every CDR3 protein. This sample has about 480,000 distinct CDR3 sequences, with 14% found just once. This same sample was also part of a study on yellow fever vaccine responses in identical twins.

Sequencing input: CD4+ T cells sorted from blood. These receptor sequences come from a woman under 30 in good health. Each CDR3 is given with its conserved first and last residue. A D gene is named only where the DNA matches it firmly. Clone sizes are given selectively: once, few, many, or a class where the clone is expanded.

size	V	D	J	DNA	CDR3
-	TRBV20-1	-	TRBJ1-2	TGCAGTGCTAGAGATCCCGGAAACTATGGCTACACCTTC	CSARDPGNYGYTF
-	TRBV19	TRBD1	TRBJ2-3	TGTGCCAGCGAGAACAGGGGTATCCTCACAGATACGCAGTATTTT	CASENRGILTDTQYF
-	TRBV29-1	TRBD1	TRBJ2-2	TGCAGCGTTCAGGACAGGCAGAGACCCACCGGGGAGCTGTTTTTT	CSVQDRQRPTGELFF
few	TRBV20-1	-	TRBJ2-1	TGCAGTGCTGGATTCCTAGCAGACAATGAGCAGTTCTTC	CSAGFLADNEQFF
many	TRBV29-1	TRBD1	TRBJ2-7	TGCAGCGTTGGATCCGGGACAGGGGCCGAGCAGTACTTC	CSVGSGTGAEQYF
-	TRBV14	-	TRBJ1-6	TGTGCCAGCAGCCAAGATAGCGGGTCGGGCAATTCACCCCTCCACTTT	CASSQDSGSGNSPLHF
few	TRBV5-1	-	TRBJ2-1	TGCGCCAGCAGCCCAACCGGGCAGGGGTACAATGAGCAGTTCTTC	CASSPTGQGYNEQFF
few	TRBV12-3/TRBV12-4	-	TRBJ2-4	TGTGCCAGCAGTACACAGGGAACCAAAAACATTCAGTACTTC	CASSTQGTKNIQYF
few	TRBV5-1	-	TRBJ2-1	TGCGCCAGCAGCGGGTCCTCAAGGCTCGACAATGAGCAGTTCTTC	CASSGSSRLDNEQFF
-	TRBV24-1	-	TRBJ2-2	TGTGCCACCAGTGATCCTGGGGATGACACCGGGGAGCTGTTTTTT	CATSDPGDDTGELFF
few	TRBV3-1	-	TRBJ2-5	TGTGCCAGCAGCCAAAGACGACCGGGCCAAGAGACCCAGTACTTC	CASSQRRPGQETQYF
few	TRBV28	-	TRBJ2-5	TGTGCCAGCAGATCTCCCACAGACAGGGAGACCCAGTACTTC	CASRSPTDRETQYF
many	TRBV12-3/TRBV12-4	TRBD2	TRBJ2-1	TGTGCCAGCAAACCCCGGGGACTAGGGAACAATGAGCAGTTCTTC	CASKPRGLGNNEQFF
-	TRBV6-6	-	TRBJ1-3	TGTGCCAGCAGATCGGCAGACTCTGGAAACACCATATATTTT	CASRSADSGNTIYF
-	TRBV20-1	-	TRBJ2-5	TGCAGTGCTAAGGACAGTACAGAGACCCAGTACTTC	CSAKDSTETQYF
few	TRBV4-3	-	TRBJ1-5	TGCGCCAGCAGCCAAGAGGGAGGTGTAGGGCAGCCCCAGCATTTT	CASSQEGGVGQPQHF
-	TRBV7-2	TRBD1	TRBJ2-2	TGTGCCAGCAGCTTAGGATACAGGGGGCGGACCGGGGAGCTGTTTTTT	CASSLGYRGRTGELFF